This T cell receptor beta chain originates from a study of blood T cell repertoires in COVID-19. Cohort placement rested on clinical history that participants reported themselves. Sequencing was performed with immunoSEQ multiplex PCR; in TCRdb, only in-frame clones are kept and a portion is missing. The table has 400,000 or so clones, 88% seen once. The sequencing sample was made of PBMCs or T cells enriched from blood (not recorded which). This TCR was sampled from a middle-aged woman with acute COVID-19.

CDR3 residues: CASSLQGAPTDTQYF. CDR3 sequence (DNA): TGTGCCAGCAGTTTACAGGGGGCCCCCACAGATACGCAGTATTTT. The rearrangement links TRBV6-5 to TRBJ2-3; 9 bases agree with TRBD1. Germline CDR1 is MNHEY and CDR2 is SVGAGI. This CDR3 has 15 amino acids. After removal of 4 bases from V and 2 bases from J, the junction contained 4 bases not matched to a gene.